These 3 T cell receptor beta chains share one sample of origin, sequenced in a study of blood T cells in healthy people across ages. Primers used in a second PCR of about 6 to 11 cycles were a sample-barcoded 5' primer and a J-beta primer mix. One entry per CDR3 protein, called by TCRdb with MiXCR from the 5' RACE reads. The top ten clones hold around a sixth of a sample with a few hundred thousand distinct CDR3 sequences, 25% to 30% of them seen once. Sequenced sample: blood. These receptors were taken from a woman in her 70s in good health.

As for this clonotype: One junction end disagrees with the germline gene, perhaps due to a read error. The rearrangement links TRBV6-1 to TRBJ2-1; D unresolved. CDR1 MNHNS and CDR2 SASEGT come from the germline V gene. The CDR3 totals 16 residues. Here the CDR3 DNA reads TGTGCCGGCAGTCTAAACGCTCTTGCACTTAACAATGAGCAGTTCTTC. This codes for CAGSLNALALNNEQFF.

At least ten counts were recorded for this clonotype. This sequence joins TRBV4-1 and TRBJ2-7, with D possibly being TRBD1 (6 bases). The germline CDR1 and CDR2 sequences are MGHRA and YSYEKL. V dropped 2 bases and J dropped 5 bases, with 16 bases sitting between them. The CDR3 runs to 15 residues. CDR3 DNA: TGCGCCAGCAGCCAACCAACAACAGGGTCCCACGAGCAGTACTTC. Translating gives CASSQPTTGSHEQYF.

This clonotype was counted at least ten times. The chain joins TRBV2 to TRBJ1-2; no clear D gene. Germline CDR1 SNHLY, CDR2 FYNNEI. This CDR3 is built from 15 residues. The germline V and J ends were trimmed by 6 bases and 3 bases, with 17 bases remaining between them. In DNA, the CDR3 is TGTGCCAGCAGGGTGACCCGAACGTCGGACTATGGCTACACCTTC. Amino acids: CASRVTRTSDYGYTF.